The 11 T cell receptor beta chains in this list originate from one sample, sequenced in a study of tumor T cells in aggressive B-cell lymphoma. The protocol was immunoSEQ multiplex PCR, while the TCRdb copy is restricted to in-frame clones and leaves out a portion. The sample includes 1,500 to 2,000 clones, roughly 90% of them seen just once. The sequencing input was tumor tissue. Receptors originate from an adult with diffuse large B cell lymphoma.

The genes are TRBV11-2 and TRBJ2-7; 7 bases are shared with TRBD2. CDR3 length equals 11 residues. Trimming removed 4 bases from V and 7 bases from J; junction bases left unmatched: 1. The V gene's germline CDR1 is SGHAT and CDR2 FQNNGV. CDR3 bases: TGTGCCAGCAGCTGGGGGGGGGAGCAGTACTTC. Translating it yields CASSWGGEQYF.

The chain joins TRBV13 to TRBJ2-1, with 11 bases lining up with TRBD2. Germline loops: CDR1 PRHDT, CDR2 FYEKMQ (reference sequence). V lost 3 bases to trimming and J lost 3 bases; unmatched junction nucleotides: 7. This CDR3 is 17 amino acids long. The chain's CDR3 is CASSLASGGFLYNEQFF. CDR3 DNA: TGTGCCAGCAGCTTGGCTAGCGGGGGGTTCCTCTACAATGAGCAGTTCTTC. The full variable domain, its missing parts supplied by reference TRBV13 and TRBJ2-1, is AAGVIQSPRHLIKEKRETATLKCYPIPRHDTVYWYQQGPGQDPQFLISFYEKMQSDKGSIPDRFSAQQFSDYHSELNMSSLELGDSALYFCASSLASGGFLYNEQFFGPGTRLTVL.

The chain employs TRBV11-2 and TRBJ1-5; 7 bases line up with TRBD1. The V and J ends lost 2 bases and 1 base, in that order; junction bases with no gene match: 2. The CDR3 totals 15 residues. The V gene's germline CDR1 is SGHAT and CDR2 FQNNGV. In DNA form, the CDR3 reads TGTGCCAGCAGCTTAACAGGGGAGAGCAATCAGCCCCAGCATTTT. It translates to CASSLTGESNQPQHF.

This chain connects TRBV2 to TRBJ1-1; D unresolved. This CDR3 has 15 amino acids. Trimming took 4 bases from V and 1 from J, leaving 13 bases between them. CDR1 SNHLY and CDR2 FYNNEI come from the germline V gene. CDR3 nucleotides: TGTGCCAGCAGTGCAACGCAGGCCGGGAACACTGAAGCTTTCTTT. Translation gives CASSATQAGNTEAFF. Full variable domain (remainder filled in from reference TRBV2 and TRBJ1-1): EPEVTQTPSHQVTQMGQEVILRCVPISNHLYFYWYRQILGQKVEFLVSFYNNEISEKSEIFDDQFSVERPDGSNFTLKIRSTKLEDSAMYFCASSATQAGNTEAFFGQGTRLTVV.

The chain has TRBV10-3 and TRBJ1-4; tentatively, D is TRBD1 (6 bases). The V and J ends lost 3 bases and 7 bases respectively, with 6 bases between them. The CDR3 extends over 12 amino acids. CDR1 is ENHRY and CDR2 is SYGVKD in the germline V gene. The CDR3 coding sequence is TGTGCCATCAGTGAAGGGGGTGAAAAACTGTTTTTT. This translates into CAISEGGEKLFF.

This clone was found once. CDR3 DNA sequence: TGTGCCAGCAGCCCCCTTCAGGGGACCTACGAGCAGTACTTC. This gives the protein CASSPLQGTYEQYF. The rearrangement uses TRBV9 and TRBJ2-7, with a tentative D call TRBD1 (6 bases). CDR3 size: 14 residues. Germline assignment: CDR1 SGDLS and CDR2 YYNGEE. The V and J ends lost 4 bases and 2 bases respectively, with 13 bases between them.

This chain uses TRBV9 with TRBJ1-2, with a weak D call TRBD1 (6 bases). Germline-derived CDR1 and CDR2 are SGDLS and YYNGEE. Trimming stripped 4 bases from V and 3 bases from J, with 10 bases between. The CDR3 runs to 13 residues. The CDR3 DNA sequence: TGTGCCAGCAGCCCACGGACAGACTATGGCTACACCTTC. Amino acids: CASSPRTDYGYTF.

The gene calls are TRBV6-5 and TRBJ1-4; D is possibly TRBD1 (5 bases). Germline values: CDR1 MNHEY, CDR2 SVGAGI. Trimming stripped 0 bases from V and 8 bases from J, with 7 bases between. The CDR3 runs 13 residues. The CDR3, as DNA: TGTGCCAGCAGTTACTCAGACAGCGAAAAACTGTTTTTT. This translates into CASSYSDSEKLFF.

V gene TRBV6-4 combines with J gene TRBJ2-7; the D gene is possibly TRBD2 (5 bases). The CDR3 sequence is 14 residues long. V was cut by 3 bases and J by 1 base, with 10 bases left in between. Germline V gene data show CDR1 as MRHNA and CDR2 as SNTAGT. The CDR3 sequence is CASSENPGSYEQYF. The CDR3, as DNA: TGTGCCAGCAGTGAAAACCCGGGATCCTACGAGCAGTACTTC.

This chain joins TRBV15 and TRBJ1-2, with no clear D. With 5 bases removed from V and 5 bases from J, the gap between germline ends came to 15 bases. This CDR3 comprises 14 residues. Germline V gene lookup returns CDR1 LNHNV and CDR2 YYDKDF (reference sequence). The CDR3 DNA follows: TGTGCCACCAGCCCCGACCCGGGAGGGTATGGCTACACCTTC. Translated: CATSPDPGGYGYTF.

This chain joins TRBV7-9 and TRBJ2-1, with TRBD2 matching over 7 bases. CDR3 length: 15 amino acids. V lost 5 bases, J lost 4 bases, and 8 bases stayed unmatched. Germline V gives CDR1 SEHNR, CDR2 FQNEAQ (reference sequence). CDR3 residues: CASSVELAFYNEQFF. CDR3 coding DNA: TGTGCCAGCAGCGTGGAACTAGCGTTTTACAATGAGCAGTTCTTC.